The 13 T cell receptor beta chains presented below share a single source sample, sequenced in a study of cytomegalovirus exposure and HLA in healthy donors. Amplification used 60 Vbeta primers and 13 Jbeta primers. Clones were sequenced by immunoSEQ multiplex PCR, and TCRdb holds only the in-frame ones, with some missing. The sample lists around 64,000 clones; approximately 74% were seen once. Sequenced: PBMCs. These receptors were taken from a woman aged 30 to 39 in good health and CMV-seropositive.

The V call is TRBV2, the J call TRBJ1-1; maybe TRBD1 (6 bases). The V end was cut by 5 bases, the J end by 3 bases, with 10 bases between. CDR1 and CDR2 from the germline V gene are SNHLY and FYNNEI. The CDR3 spans 13 residues. The DNA for the CDR3 is TGTGCCAGCAGTACAGGGTCGGACACTGAAGCTTTCTTT. It encodes CASSTGSDTEAFF.

The chain couples TRBV7-2 to TRBJ2-2; D remains ambiguous. This CDR3 comprises 15 residues. Per the germline V gene, CDR1 is SGHTA and CDR2 is FQGNSA. With 2 bases removed from V and 5 bases from J, the gap between germline ends came to 12 bases. The CDR3 protein is CASSLKAPETGELFF. The DNA of the CDR3 is TGTGCCAGCAGCTTAAAAGCCCCCGAAACCGGGGAGCTGTTTTTT.

DNA for the CDR3: TGTGCCAGCTCACCCACGAGGACAGGGGTAGAGACCCAGTACTTC. This sequence encodes CASSPTRTGVETQYF. The chain couples TRBV18 to TRBJ2-5; 9 positions match TRBD1. The V gene's germline CDR1 is KGHSH and CDR2 LQKENI. V was clipped by 3 bases and J by 4 bases; unmatched bases: 6. The CDR3 spans 15 residues.

The chain recombines TRBV30 with TRBJ1-1; 12 bases agree with TRBD1. The CDR3 extends over 14 amino acids. J was trimmed by 7 bases and V by 5 bases; bases with no gene match: 8. Germline CDR1 GTSNPN, CDR2 SVGIG (reference sequence). CDR3 loop: CAWGTGGPGREAFF. CDR3 nucleotides: TGTGCCTGGGGGACAGGGGGCCCAGGACGTGAAGCTTTCTTT. Based on the CDR3 plus reference TRBV30 and TRBJ1-1, the full variable domain is SQTIHQWPATLVQPVGSPLSLECTVEGTSNPNLYWYRQAAGRGLQLLFYSVGIGQISSEVPQNLSASRPQDRQFILSSKKLLLSDSGFYLCAWGTGGPGREAFFGQGTRLTVV.

This chain connects TRBV30 to TRBJ2-7; TRBD2 might be the D (6 bases). Germline CDR1 is GTSNPN and CDR2 is SVGIG (reference sequence). There are 14 residues in the CDR3. The V and J ends lost 0 bases and 0 bases respectively, with 9 bases between them. The CDR3 nucleotides are TGTGCCTGGAGTGTCGGAGGGAGCTCCTACGAGCAGTACTTC. It encodes CAWSVGGSSYEQYF.

The chain is built from TRBV5-1 and TRBJ2-7; TRBD1 is a possible D gene (6 bases). Germline V gene data show CDR1 as SGHRS and CDR2 as YFSETQ. The CDR3 totals 11 residues. V dropped 3 bases and J dropped 5 bases, with 6 bases sitting between them. CDR3 DNA: TGCGCCAGCAGCTACAGGGACGAGCAGTACTTC. This encodes CASSYRDEQYF. Looking up the rest from reference TRBV5-1 and TRBJ2-7 gives the full variable domain: KAGVTQTPRYLIKTRGQQVTLSCSPISGHRSVSWYQQTPGQGLQFLFEYFSETQRNKGNFPGRFSGRQFSNSRSEMNVSTLELGDSALYLCASSYRDEQYFGPGTRLTVT.

The chain joins TRBV5-1 to TRBJ1-1, with D hard to call. Germline V lookup: CDR1 SGHRS, CDR2 YFSETQ. The CDR3 is 14 residues long. V lost 0 bases to trimming and J lost 8 bases, with 14 bases between them. The DNA of the CDR3 is TGCGCCAGCAGCTTGGGCAGTACAATCCCCGAAGCTTTCTTT. Translating it yields CASSLGSTIPEAFF.

The V call is TRBV7-9, the J call TRBJ2-1, with a possible D match to TRBD2 (5 bases). Trimming took 4 bases from V and 1 from J, leaving 11 bases between them. The CDR3 spans 15 residues. Per the germline V gene, CDR1 is SEHNR and CDR2 is FQNEAQ (reference sequence). As DNA, the CDR3 is TGTGCCAGCAGCTCCCAACCGGGATCCTACAATGAGCAGTTCTTC. It yields the protein CASSSQPGSYNEQFF. The complete variable domain, with remaining parts taken from reference TRBV7-9 and TRBJ2-1, reads DTGVSQNPRHKITKRGQNVTFRCDPISEHNRLYWYRQTLGQGPEFLTYFQNEAQLEKSRLLSDRFSAERPKGSFSTLEIQRTEQGDSAMYLCASSSQPGSYNEQFFGPGTRLTVL.

CDR3 DNA: TGTGCCTGGAGTACTAGCGGGGGGTGGGGCTCCTACAATGAGCAGTTCTTC. Translated: CAWSTSGGWGSYNEQFF. The chain joins TRBV30 to TRBJ2-1, with TRBD2 matching over 12 bases. From germline, CDR1 is GTSNPN and CDR2 SVGIG (reference sequence). V was pared by 2 bases and J by 0 bases, with 5 bases of the junction left unmatched. CDR3 length: 17 amino acids.

This clone was picked up a small number of times. The V gene is TRBV6-5, the J gene TRBJ2-7; possible D gene TRBD1, 6 bases. Germline V CDR1 and CDR2: MNHEY, SVGAGI. This CDR3 spans 14 amino acids. The V gene lost 5 bases and the J gene lost 2 bases, with 13 bases spanning the gap. The CDR3 loop reads CASSPEQGPYEQYF. The CDR3 region has the DNA TGTGCCAGCAGTCCCGAACAGGGTCCCTACGAGCAGTACTTC.

The chain combines TRBV28 with TRBJ2-7, with 11 bases aligning to TRBD2. The CDR3 is made up of 15 amino acids. CDR1 is MDHEN and CDR2 is SYDVKM in the germline V gene. J gave up 2 bases and V 2 bases, and 2 bases lay outside the gene matches. The CDR3, as DNA: TGTGCCAGCAGTTTAGGGACTAGCGGCACCTACGAGCAGTACTTC. Protein: CASSLGTSGTYEQYF.

The rearrangement links TRBV25-1 to TRBJ1-2, with TRBD1 as a possible D gene (5 bases). Germline V gene data show CDR1 as MGHDK and CDR2 as SYGVNS. The CDR3 has 13 residues. V was clipped by 1 base and J by 4 bases, with 7 bases between them. The CDR3 DNA follows: TGTGCCAGCAGTGAATCAGGGCCCTATGGCTACACCTTC. Residues: CASSESGPYGYTF.

The chain links TRBV2 to TRBJ2-7; no clear D. The V end lost 4 bases, the J end lost 0 bases, and 10 bases lay between the germline ends. This CDR3 contains 14 residues. From germline, CDR1 is SNHLY and CDR2 FYNNEI. The DNA for the CDR3 is TGTGCCAGCAGTGGGCGGATCAGCTCCTACGAGCAGTACTTC. This sequence encodes CASSGRISSYEQYF.